The next 10 T cell receptor beta chains were all read from a single sample in a study of cytomegalovirus exposure and HLA in healthy donors. Amplification used 60 Vbeta primers and 13 Jbeta primers. Generated by immunoSEQ multiplex PCR, the TCRdb table keeps only in-frame clones and is missing some. The sample records around 88,000 clones, around four fifths being singletons. Sequenced sample: PBMCs. The receptors come from a man aged 50 to 59 in good health and CMV-seropositive.

The chain couples TRBV5-1 to TRBJ2-7, with a weak D call TRBD2 (7 bases). Germline assignment: CDR1 SGHRS and CDR2 YFSETQ. The germline V and J ends were trimmed by 0 bases and 0 bases, with 13 bases remaining between them. CDR3 length: 16 amino acids. The CDR3 sequence: CASSLGYGGLSYEQYF. The CDR3 DNA is TGCGCCAGCAGCTTGGGATACGGGGGGCTCTCCTACGAGCAGTACTTC.

This clone was counted a few times. V usage is TRBV7-2 and J usage is TRBJ2-1; TRBD2 matches 8 bases. CDR3 length: 13 residues. Germline V CDR1 and CDR2: SGHTA, FQGNSA. The trim removed 2 bases at V and 12 bases at J, leaving 6 bases unmatched. The CDR3 region is CASSLLRGDRQFF. The CDR3 coding sequence is TGTGCCAGCAGCTTATTGCGGGGGGACCGGCAGTTCTTC.

This sequence joins TRBV6-5 and TRBJ1-2; tentative D call: TRBD1 (6 bases). This CDR3 comprises 14 residues. Germline V gene lookup returns CDR1 MNHEY and CDR2 SVGAGI. V was pared by 5 bases and J by 6 bases, with 16 bases between. The CDR3 sequence: CASSPAGTIHGYTF. The CDR3 region has the DNA TGTGCCAGCAGTCCGGCAGGGACAATCCATGGCTACACCTTC.

V usage is TRBV28 and J usage is TRBJ2-7; a possible D gene is TRBD2 (6 bases). Germline CDR1 is MDHEN and CDR2 is SYDVKM. The V and J ends lost 2 bases and 4 bases respectively, with 6 bases between them. The CDR3 covers 12 residues. The CDR3 DNA sequence: TGTGCCAGCAGTTTAGGGAGGTACGAGCAGTACTTC. This codes for CASSLGRYEQYF.

The gene calls are TRBV7-9 and TRBJ1-4; D is possibly TRBD1 (6 bases). The CDR3 has 15 residues. CDR1 and CDR2 from the germline V gene are SEHNR and FQNEAQ (reference sequence). V was clipped by 1 base and J by 5 bases, with 11 bases between them. Here the CDR3 reads CASSLEGRGNEKLFF. The CDR3 nucleotides read TGTGCCAGCAGCTTAGAGGGCAGGGGAAATGAAAAACTGTTTTTT.

Here the CDR3 reads CASSLVGVHEQFF. The CDR3 DNA reads TGTGCCAGCAGCTTGGTCGGGGTCCATGAGCAGTTCTTC. The chain joins TRBV5-6 to TRBJ2-1; a possible D gene is TRBD2 (5 bases). Trimming took 0 bases from V and 8 from J, leaving 9 bases between them. Germline assignment: CDR1 SGHDT and CDR2 YYEEEE. CDR3 length equals 13 residues.

The V gene is TRBV6-5, the J gene TRBJ1-2; D may be TRBD1 (5 bases). V was shortened by 0 bases and J by 8 bases, with 16 bases between the two germline ends. There are 15 residues in the CDR3. The germline CDR1 and CDR2 sequences are MNHEY and SVGAGI. The CDR3, as DNA: TGTGCCAGCAGTTACTCGAATGCGGGGGAGGTGGGCTACACCTTC. It encodes CASSYSNAGEVGYTF.

The DNA of the CDR3 is TGTGCCAGCAGCGTGGGGGGGGGCGCAGCGACTAATGAAAAACTGTTTTTT. Encoded protein: CASSVGGGAATNEKLFF. V and J are TRBV9 and TRBJ1-4, with TRBD1 as a possible D gene (6 bases). V lost 2 bases to trimming and J lost 2 bases, with 16 bases between them. This CDR3 contains 17 residues. The germline V gene has CDR1 SGDLS and CDR2 YYNGEE.

The chain is built from TRBV10-1 and TRBJ2-7; 9 positions agree with TRBD2. The V and J ends lost 5 bases and 3 bases, in that order; junction bases with no gene match: 8. The CDR3 totals 15 residues. Germline V gives CDR1 WNHNN, CDR2 SYGVQD (reference sequence). The CDR3 region has the DNA TGCGCCAGCAGTTTAGCGGGGGAAAACATCTACGAGCAGTACTTC. Amino acids: CASSLAGENIYEQYF.

The V gene is TRBV5-1, the J gene TRBJ2-5, with TRBD2 identical over 15 bases. CDR3 length: 19 residues. The V gene's germline CDR1 is SGHRS and CDR2 YFSETQ. V was clipped by 0 bases and J by 5 bases; unmatched bases: 11. CDR3 bases: TGCGCCAGCAGCTTGGTGCCGGGACTAGCGGGGGGCTCCGGGGAGACCCAGTACTTC. This encodes CASSLVPGLAGGSGETQYF.